A selection of T cell receptor beta chains follows, all from one sample in a study of blood T cell repertoires in COVID-19. Sequencing used immunoSEQ multiplex PCR; TCRdb keeps in-frame clones, though not all of them. The profile shows approximately 170,000 clones, about 88% of them singletons. Sample: peripheral blood. The origin of the receptors is a man aged 18-30 years who had recovered from COVID-19. The conserved cysteine and the conserved F or W are not part of the CDR3 here. The order of the fields is J gene, V gene, CDR3 protein.

TRBJ2-3	TRBV30	AWSVGDFASTDTQY
TRBJ1-2	TRBV20-1	SASVRGIPH
TRBJ2-1	TRBV28	ASLPAGLSNEQF
TRBJ1-1	TRBV5-6	ASSLLVQGTEAF
TRBJ1-1	TRBV19	ATRASAEAF
TRBJ2-1	TRBV3-1/TRBV3-2	ASSQDGLAGVSYNEQF
TRBJ2-7	TRBV6-2/TRBV6-3	ASSYSYYEQY
TRBJ2-1	TRBV28	ASSLTSGNEQF
TRBJ1-1	TRBV6-5	ASSYSQGANTEAF
TRBJ2-7	TRBV27	ASRESGIRLYEQY
TRBJ2-2	TRBV7-2	ASSLRQAAGELF
TRBJ2-1	TRBV29-1	SVELARSYNEQF
TRBJ2-7	TRBV7-2	ASSPDRKQY
TRBJ2-5	TRBV28	ASSSGLAGDETQY
TRBJ2-7	TRBV27	ASGGQGANEQY
TRBJ2-3	TRBV21-1	ASSKVGLAIVPDTQY
TRBJ2-3	TRBV9	ASSVVQGGADTQY
TRBJ2-2	TRBV2	ASAGQGATGELF
TRBJ1-2	TRBV7-9	ASSERILEGYT
TRBJ2-2	TRBV9	ASSVITGEMAGELF
TRBJ2-5	TRBV5-1	ASSRGTGRETQY
TRBJ2-4	TRBV19	ASSTGDPRGKVVQY
TRBJ1-5	TRBV7-8	ASSLGALNFYQPQH
TRBJ2-3	TRBV3-1/TRBV3-2	ASSQSSSRFTDTQY
TRBJ2-2	TRBV9	ASSGWTGRTGELF
TRBJ1-3	TRBV6-5	ASSSPSAGENTIY
TRBJ2-7	TRBV7-2	ASSLSPVAGALYEQY
TRBJ2-2	TRBV5-8	ASSVDRVDTGELF
TRBJ1-2	TRBV18	ASSQSSNYGYT
TRBJ2-7	TRBV7-2	ASSFEVYEQY
TRBJ1-2	TRBV10-3	AITTGGQGRGYT
TRBJ2-5	TRBV7-2	ASSPRTSGRGQETQY
TRBJ2-2	TRBV7-8	ASSFSAVAGELF